These 30 T cell receptor beta chains were all obtained from the same sample, sequenced in a study of shared clonotypes between healthy human individuals. Repertoires were generated with immunoSEQ multiplex PCR, while TCRdb's copy carries only in-frame clones and drops some. The sample lists 190,000 or so clones; 90% to 95% were seen once. Sample: naive CD4+ T cells sorted from blood. The subset denotes: CD45RA+ positively selected. These receptors originate from a woman aged 25 to 39 in good health.

The chain uses TRBV7-2 and TRBJ2-2; D is ambiguous. Trimming left V 2 bases short and J 4 bases short, with 11 bases between. Germline loops: CDR1 SGHTA, CDR2 FQGNSA. This CDR3 is 15 amino acids long. The CDR3 spells CASSLQTGVTGELFF. CDR3 nucleotides: TGTGCCAGCAGCTTACAGACCGGCGTCACCGGGGAGCTGTTTTTT.

The V and J genes are TRBV27 and TRBJ2-5; TRBD1 matches 7 bases. The DNA end favors TRBJ2-7, so the J call may be wrong. The CDR3 loop spans 14 amino acids. The germline CDR1 and CDR2 sequences are MNHEY and SMNVEV (reference sequence). The CDR3 here is CASSSTGIPYEQYF. DNA of the CDR3: TGTGCCAGCAGTTCGACAGGGATTCCCTACGAGCAGTACTTC.

The V gene is TRBV2, the J gene TRBJ2-7, with 7 bases identical to TRBD1. The CDR3 spans 13 residues. Germline V gene lookup returns CDR1 SNHLY and CDR2 FYNNEI. Trimming at V came to 6 bases and at J to 7 bases, leaving 9 bases not matched to a gene. DNA of the CDR3: TGTGCCAGCAGAATGACAGGGTTGAGAGAGCAGTACTTC. Translation: CASRMTGLREQYF.

This chain links TRBV11-2 with TRBJ2-1, with TRBD2 identical over 10 bases. Germline CDR1 SGHAT, CDR2 FQNNGV. The CDR3 is 15 residues long. With 1 base clipped from V and 6 bases from J, the junction kept 3 bases outside the gene matches. The CDR3: CASSLGLAGANEQFF. DNA for the CDR3: TGTGCCAGCAGCTTAGGGCTAGCGGGAGCCAATGAGCAGTTCTTC.

The CDR3 DNA reads as TGTGCCAGCAGCTTGGAAGTAGCAATTTTGTCCTACGAGCAGTACTTC. This translates into CASSLEVAILSYEQYF. The chain carries TRBV5-5 and TRBJ2-7; D not certain. Trimming took off 0 bases at V and 1 base at J, with 14 bases between the two ends. Germline lookup yields CDR1 SGHKS and CDR2 YYEKEE (reference sequence). There are 16 residues in the CDR3.

The V gene is TRBV5-1, the J gene TRBJ1-1, with a weak D call TRBD1 (6 bases). With 4 bases removed from V and 4 bases from J, the gap between germline ends came to 14 bases. This CDR3 is built from 14 residues. Germline assignment: CDR1 SGHRS and CDR2 YFSETQ. The CDR3, as DNA: TGCGCCAGCAGCCAATCAGGGGAGAGCACTGAAGCTTTCTTT. Translation gives CASSQSGESTEAFF.

This clone was recorded once. The V and J genes are TRBV10-1 and TRBJ2-3, with 11 bases aligning to TRBD2. The trim removed 4 bases at V and 4 bases at J, leaving 7 bases unmatched. The CDR3 has 16 amino acids. CDR1 and CDR2 (germline): WNHNN, SYGVQD (reference sequence). CDR3 sequence: CASSANSGRAADTQYF. In nucleotides, the CDR3 is TGCGCCAGCAGTGCAAATAGCGGGAGGGCCGCAGATACGCAGTATTTT.

The chain is built from TRBV10-3 and TRBJ1-3; D call uncertain. The CDR3 is 13 residues long. Germline CDR1 is ENHRY and CDR2 is SYGVKD. Between the trimmed V and J ends, which lost 5 bases and 4 bases, there was a span of 9 bases. The DNA for the CDR3 is TGTGCCATCAGTCCGTCAGGAGGAAACACCATATATTTT. Translating it yields CAISPSGGNTIYF.

V is TRBV29-1 and J is TRBJ1-4; unclear D gene. The ends were cut back, 1 base at V and 5 bases at J, with 8 bases in the middle. The CDR3 has 13 amino acids. The germline CDR1 and CDR2 sequences are SQVTM and ANQGSEA. CDR3 sequence: CSVEVVKNEKLFF. The CDR3 DNA follows: TGCAGCGTTGAAGTGGTTAAGAATGAAAAACTGTTTTTT.

Here the CDR3 DNA reads TGTGCCACAAACCTAGGGGGTGCCGACGAGCAGTACTTC. This sequence encodes CATNLGGADEQYF. The V call is TRBV2, the J call TRBJ2-7, with D perhaps matching TRBD1 (6 bases). There are 13 residues in the CDR3. Trimming took 10 bases from V and 5 from J, leaving 18 bases between them. Germline CDR1 reads SNHLY; CDR2 reads FYNNEI.

J is TRBJ1-3 and V is TRBV4-1; possibly TRBD1 for D (6 bases). The CDR3 spans 17 residues. From germline, CDR1 is MGHRA and CDR2 YSYEKL. V shed 1 base and J shed 0 bases, with 13 bases lying between them. CDR3 DNA sequence: TGCGCCAGCAGCCAAGTAATTCAGGGGACCTCTGGAAACACCATATATTTT. Translation: CASSQVIQGTSGNTIYF.

This chain uses TRBV6-5 with TRBJ2-7, with D unresolved. The CDR3 is 14 residues long. V was clipped by 6 bases and J by 3 bases, with 15 bases between them. Germline V gene lookup returns CDR1 MNHEY and CDR2 SVGAGI. The CDR3: CASSPDSPVYEQYF. CDR3 sequence (DNA): TGTGCCAGCAGCCCCGACTCGCCGGTCTACGAGCAGTACTTC.

This chain connects TRBV28 to TRBJ1-2; D gene uncertain. Trimming cost V 4 bases and J 5 bases, with 11 bases left between them. CDR1 and CDR2 (germline): MDHEN, SYDVKM. The CDR3 has 13 amino acids. Here the CDR3 reads CASSSNRVYGYTF. CDR3 bases: TGTGCCAGCAGTTCAAACAGAGTTTATGGCTACACCTTC.

The sample holds one count of this clone. The V and J genes are TRBV19 and TRBJ1-1; the match to TRBD1 covers 10 bases. This CDR3 contains 15 residues. V lost 10 bases and J lost 3; bases outside the gene matches: 11. CDR1 LNHDA and CDR2 SQIVND come from the germline V gene (reference sequence). CDR3 DNA sequence: TGTGCCACGGGACAGGGGCCGCGGTCGGACACTGAAGCTTTCTTT. Its translation is CATGQGPRSDTEAFF. The full variable domain, with the rest looked up from reference TRBV19 and TRBJ1-1, is DGGITQSPKYLFRKEGQNVTLSCEQNLNHDAMYWYRQDPGQGLRLIYYSQIVNDFQKGDIAEGYSVSREKKESFPLTVTSAQKNPTAFYLCATGQGPRSDTEAFFGQGTRLTVV.

The rearrangement uses TRBV2 and TRBJ1-1; 7 bases align to TRBD1. Trimming took 5 bases from V and 8 from J; bases not matched to a gene: 11. Germline V gives CDR1 SNHLY, CDR2 FYNNEI. The CDR3 consists of 14 residues. The CDR3 DNA reads as TGTGCCAGCAGTCCTTTGACAGGGCGTTCAGAAGCTTTCTTT. Translating gives CASSPLTGRSEAFF.

In the case of this clone: A read error may produce the germline difference seen at one junction end. This chain links TRBV18 with TRBJ2-7, with 11 nucleotides matching TRBD2. CDR1 and CDR2 (germline): KGHSH, LQKENI. The CDR3 has 15 residues. CDR3 nucleotides: TGTGCCAGCTCACCTAGGACTAGCGGGTCCTTCGAGCAGTACTTC. Protein product: CASSPRTSGSFEQYF.

The chain carries TRBV19 and TRBJ2-7, with 7 bases aligning to TRBD1. From germline, CDR1 is LNHDA and CDR2 SQIVND (reference sequence). V lost 7 bases, J lost 5 bases, and 2 bases stayed unmatched. The CDR3 has 11 amino acids. CDR3 sequence reads: CASNQGDEQYF. The CDR3 DNA is TGTGCCAGTAACCAGGGGGACGAGCAGTACTTC. The full variable domain, rest sourced from reference TRBV19 and TRBJ2-7, is DGGITQSPKYLFRKEGQNVTLSCEQNLNHDAMYWYRQDPGQGLRLIYYSQIVNDFQKGDIAEGYSVSREKKESFPLTVTSAQKNPTAFYLCASNQGDEQYFGPGTRLTVT.

This sequence joins TRBV2 and TRBJ1-4; TRBD1 matches at 8 bases. This CDR3 has 15 residues. The V and J ends lost 5 bases and 7 bases, in that order; junction bases with no gene match: 9. Looked up from germline, CDR1 is SNHLY and CDR2 is FYNNEI. The CDR3 reads CASSMDRADGEKLFF. CDR3 in DNA: TGTGCCAGCAGTATGGACAGGGCGGATGGTGAAAAACTGTTTTTT. Together with reference TRBV2 and TRBJ1-4, the CDR3 gives the full variable domain: EPEVTQTPSHQVTQMGQEVILRCVPISNHLYFYWYRQILGQKVEFLVSFYNNEISEKSEIFDDQFSVERPDGSNFTLKIRSTKLEDSAMYFCASSMDRADGEKLFFGSGTQLSVL.

The DNA for the CDR3 is TGTGCCAGCAGCTCCGGACAGTACTACAATGAGCAGTTCTTC. It codes for CASSSGQYYNEQFF. The V and J genes are TRBV5-4 and TRBJ2-1; possibly TRBD1 for D (6 bases). Between the trimmed V and J ends, which lost 3 bases and 3 bases, there was a span of 10 bases. The CDR3 totals 14 residues. Germline V lookup: CDR1 SGHNT, CDR2 YYREEE (reference sequence).

The chain uses TRBV11-1 and TRBJ2-7; D is perhaps TRBD1 (6 bases). V shed 5 bases and J shed 2 bases, with 13 bases lying between them. CDR3 length: 14 residues. CDR1 is SGHAT, CDR2 FQDESV, per germline (reference sequence). CDR3: CASSSLTGAYEQYF. CDR3 coding DNA: TGTGCCAGCAGCAGTTTGACAGGTGCCTACGAGCAGTACTTC.

The CDR3 region has the DNA TGTGCCAGCTCACCCCCGGGACTACCCAAAGAGACCCAGTACTTC. Its translation: CASSPPGLPKETQYF. The chain has TRBV18 and TRBJ2-5; 7 bases agree with TRBD2. This CDR3 comprises 15 residues. Germline V lookup: CDR1 KGHSH, CDR2 LQKENI. The J segment lost 3 bases and the V segment lost 3 bases, leaving 7 bases of the junction unmatched.

The chain carries TRBV15 and TRBJ2-3; the match to TRBD2 covers 12 bases. Germline V CDR1 and CDR2: LNHNV, YYDKDF (reference sequence). The CDR3 runs 16 residues. V lost 2 bases, J lost 5 bases, and 5 bases stayed unmatched. CDR3 residues: CATSRRLAGAIDTQYF. The CDR3 DNA follows: TGTGCCACCAGCAGACGACTAGCGGGAGCGATAGATACGCAGTATTTT.

The chain has TRBV27 and TRBJ2-7; 9 bases fit TRBD2. CDR1 and CDR2 from the germline V gene are MNHEY and SMNVEV (reference sequence). The trim removed 3 bases at V and 3 bases at J, leaving 3 bases unmatched. The CDR3 covers 14 residues. CDR3 nucleotide sequence: TGTGCCAGCAGTTTCGGGCGGGAGGGCTACGAGCAGTACTTC. Encoded protein: CASSFGREGYEQYF.

The CDR3 reads CAWSPQASLYGYTF. In DNA form, the CDR3 reads TGTGCCTGGAGCCCCCAGGCGTCGCTCTATGGCTACACCTTC. This chain connects TRBV30 to TRBJ1-2; D uncertain. CDR3 size: 14 residues. V was pared by 3 bases and J by 4 bases, with 15 bases between. CDR1 is GTSNPN, CDR2 SVGIG, per germline (reference sequence).

The J gene is TRBJ2-2, the V gene TRBV4-1; 7 bases agree with TRBD2. CDR1 is MGHRA, CDR2 YSYEKL, per germline. There are 16 residues in the CDR3. With V trimmed by 3 bases and J by 4 bases, 8 bases remained unmatched. The CDR3 region is CASSQFSSGVTGELFF. Written as DNA, the CDR3 is TGCGCCAGCAGCCAGTTCTCCAGCGGGGTCACCGGGGAGCTGTTTTTT.

This clone was detected only once. The J gene is TRBJ1-5, the V gene TRBV27; no clear D gene. V gave up 7 bases and J gave up 3 bases, with 16 bases separating them. Germline V lookup: CDR1 MNHEY, CDR2 SMNVEV (reference sequence). CDR3 length equals 15 residues. CDR3 nucleotide sequence: TGTGCCAGCAAAGGGAGCGGTGGCCTCAATCAGCCCCAGCATTTT. It is translated as CASKGSGGLNQPQHF.

This chain links TRBV2 with TRBJ2-7, with 8 bases identical to TRBD1. CDR1 is SNHLY, CDR2 FYNNEI, per germline. The length of the CDR3 is 13 residues. After removal of 8 bases from V and 5 bases from J, the junction contained 8 bases not matched to a gene. The CDR3, as DNA: TGTGCCAGCGGAGGACAGGGTAGCAACGAGCAGTACTTC. It is translated as CASGGQGSNEQYF.

The rearrangement uses TRBV5-1 and TRBJ2-7, with 11 positions matching TRBD2. Germline-derived CDR1 and CDR2 are SGHRS and YFSETQ. The CDR3 consists of 15 residues. The V gene end was trimmed by 3 bases and the J gene end by 2 bases; junction bases not matched to a gene: 4. CDR3 sequence: CASSSIAGGTYEQYF. CDR3 nucleotides: TGCGCCAGCAGCTCGATAGCGGGAGGGACCTACGAGCAGTACTTC.

J is TRBJ2-7 and V is TRBV19; 9 bases line up with TRBD1. The CDR3 is 15 amino acids. The germline CDR1 and CDR2 sequences are LNHDA and SQIVND (reference sequence). Germline trimming cut 6 bases from V and 3 bases from J; bases unmatched to any gene: 9. CDR3 bases: TGTGCCAGTAGGATTTCGGGACAGGGCATCTACGAGCAGTACTTC. This sequence encodes CASRISGQGIYEQYF.

V is TRBV5-4 and J is TRBJ1-1, with D perhaps matching TRBD1 (5 bases). V lost 5 bases and J lost 1, with 9 bases in between. CDR1 and CDR2 (germline): SGHNT, YYREEE (reference sequence). This CDR3 has 13 residues. Here the CDR3 reads CASRWGENTEAFF. The CDR3 DNA follows: TGTGCCAGCAGATGGGGGGAGAACACTGAAGCTTTCTTT. The whole variable domain, filled in from reference TRBV5-4 and TRBJ1-1, reads ETGVTQSPTHLIKTRGQQVTLRCSSQSGHNTVSWYQQALGQGPQFIFQYYREEENGRGNFPPRFSGLQFPNYSSELNVNALELDDSALYLCASRWGENTEAFFGQGTRLTVV.